This is a list of T cell receptor beta chains from one sample in a study of CD8 T cells in ankylosing spondylitis. TCRdb called the 5' RACE reads again in MiXCR, with one record for every CDR3 protein. The sample includes roughly 220,000 distinct CDR3 sequences, around 16% of them seen just once. Sequencing used blood, either unsorted or a sorted T cell fraction (not recorded which). These receptors came from a male donor with ankylosing spondylitis. Each CDR3 is given with its conserved first and last residue. D genes are given only for firm matches. The size field is filled for only some rows; it gives once, few, many or a size class.

TRBV28	TRBJ2-7	NA	few	CASSLRYGYEQYF	TGTGCCAGCAGTTTGAGGTACGGCTACGAGCAGTACTTC
TRBV4-1	TRBJ1-2	NA	NA	CASSPRFPGEDGYTF	TGCGCCAGCAGCCCTCGATTCCCAGGGGAGGATGGCTACACCTTC
TRBV7-3	TRBJ1-1	NA	NA	CASSPSGDTEAFF	TGTGCCAGCAGCCCCTCCGGGGACACTGAAGCTTTCTTT
TRBV12-3/TRBV12-4	TRBJ1-2	NA	many	CASRSLGTYGYTF	TGTGCCAGCAGGTCGCTTGGTACCTATGGCTACACCTTC
TRBV29-1	TRBJ2-3	TRBD2	NA	CSVELLADTDTQYF	TGCAGCGTTGAGCTACTAGCGGACACAGATACGCAGTATTTT
TRBV27	TRBJ2-1	TRBD2	NA	CASSLSFLAGFQGRDEQFF	TGTGCCAGCAGTTTATCTTTTCTAGCGGGATTCCAAGGGCGTGATGAGCAGTTCTTC
TRBV6-5	TRBJ1-1	NA	NA	CASSYAAGPNTEAFF	TGTGCCAGCAGTTACGCGGCGGGCCCCAACACTGAAGCTTTCTTT
TRBV11-2	TRBJ2-7	TRBD2	few	CASSTTSGASYEQYF	TGTGCCAGCAGCACGACTAGCGGGGCCTCCTACGAGCAGTACTTC
TRBV7-8	TRBJ1-5	NA	few	CASSLDQDNQPQHF	TGTGCCAGCAGCTTAGATCAGGATAATCAGCCCCAGCATTTT
TRBV15	TRBJ1-2	TRBD1	NA	CATSRAGQGVGVYGYTF	TGTGCCACCAGCAGAGCGGGACAGGGGGTAGGTGTCTATGGCTACACCTTC
TRBV4-1	TRBJ2-7	NA	NA	CASSQVYDSNEQYF	TGCGCCAGCAGCCAGGTGTATGATAGCAACGAGCAGTACTTC
TRBV30	TRBJ1-1	NA	NA	CAWSVAENTEAFF	TGTGCCTGGAGTGTGGCTGAGAACACTGAAGCTTTCTTT
TRBV27	TRBJ2-1	TRBD2	NA	CASSPQPSLAGAYNEQFF	TGTGCCAGCAGTCCCCAACCTAGCCTAGCGGGGGCTTACAATGAGCAGTTCTTC
TRBV2	TRBJ2-5	TRBD1	few	CASCGQGTRETQETQYF	TGTGCCAGCTGCGGACAGGGGACCCGAGAAACCCAAGAGACCCAGTACTTC
TRBV4-1	TRBJ1-1	NA	NA	CASSQVLTGNTEAFF	TGCGCCAGCAGCCAGGTGCTGACAGGGAACACTGAAGCTTTCTTT
TRBV7-9	TRBJ1-1	NA	many	CASSLEWGWTEAFF	TGTGCCAGCAGCTTAGAGTGGGGGTGGACTGAAGCTTTCTTT
TRBV4-1	TRBJ2-7	TRBD1	NA	CASSRGTGGDEYEQYF	TGCGCCAGCAGCCGAGGAACAGGGGGTGACGAGTACGAGCAGTACTTC
TRBV6-5	TRBJ2-5	NA	NA	CASSYPGDSTGETQYF	TGTGCCAGCAGTTACCCGGGCGACAGCACGGGAGAGACCCAGTACTTC
TRBV24-1	TRBJ2-3	TRBD2	NA	CATSDEGLAGPDTQYF	TGTGCCACCAGTGACGAGGGGCTAGCGGGACCAGATACGCAGTATTTT
TRBV20-1	TRBJ2-7	NA	NA	CSVPGPLYEQYF	TGCAGTGTCCCGGGGCCCCTTTACGAGCAGTACTTC
TRBV4-3	TRBJ1-1	NA	NA	CASSQDESAEAFF	TGCGCCAGCAGCCAAGATGAGAGTGCTGAAGCTTTCTTT
TRBV5-6	TRBJ2-7	NA	few	CASSLVTASYEQYF	TGTGCCAGCAGCTTGGTGACAGCCTCCTACGAGCAGTACTTC
TRBV7-9	TRBJ1-2	TRBD1	few	CASSSSGQGYGYTF	TGTGCCAGCAGCTCCTCGGGACAGGGCTATGGCTACACCTTC
TRBV30	TRBJ2-7	NA	once	CAGDRDTAYEQYF	TGTGCCGGGGATCGGGACACGGCCTACGAGCAGTACTTC
TRBV5-1	TRBJ1-1	TRBD1	NA	CASSSRTGALSTEAFF	TGCGCCAGCAGCTCACGGACAGGGGCCTTGTCCACTGAAGCTTTCTTT